The source of this TCR beta chain is a study of metastatic and nonmetastatic thyroid tumors. Comments on this clone: Sequence at one end of the junction differs from germline and may be a read error.

TCRdb reassembled clones from the PCR reads with MiXCR. The sample shows 15,000 or so clones, 20% to 30% of them seen only once. CDR3 length: 15 amino acids. Germline V gives CDR1 SNHLY, CDR2 FYNNEI. All patients were treatment-naive before thyroid surgery. This rearrangement joins TRBV2 to TRBJ1-5, with D unclear. Sample: tumor tissue. The TCR sequence derives from a female donor with papillary thyroid cancer or a benign thyroid nodule (not recorded which). Some clones in this sample may be carry-over from other donors' samples. The DNA for the CDR3 is TGTGCCAGCGTTAGGGCCCCGTATATCAATCATCCCCAGCATTTT. Its translation: CASVRAPYINHPQHF.